This note documents a single TCR beta chain sequence. No antigen is known for it. The V gene end was trimmed by 5 bases and the J gene end by 6 bases; junction bases not matched to a gene: 14. Germline-derived CDR1 and CDR2 are SGHAT and FQDESV (reference sequence). This CDR3 is 17 amino acids long. PCR was performed a second time for 7 to 11 cycles using a sample-barcoded 5' primer and a J-beta primer mix. All cDNA molecules were each tagged by a template-switch adaptor with 12 random nucleotides. TCRdb processed the 5' RACE reads anew with MiXCR; each CDR3 protein has one entry. The table includes hundreds of thousands of distinct CDR3 sequences, 58% detected once. This sample is drawn from a study of blood T cells in healthy people across ages. The study, taken as a whole, reports: Roughly linearly, TCR beta diversity per million T cells fell as age increased. Unsorted PBMC input precluded a conclusive naive versus antigen-experienced comparison.

The TCR comes from a young man in good health. Sequenced input: blood. The V call is TRBV11-1, the J call TRBJ2-1, with 9 bases that match TRBD1. In nucleotides, the CDR3 is TGTGCCAGCAGCCCACCTGGGACGGGACAGGGCCTCAATGAGCAGTTCTTC. This encodes CASSPPGTGQGLNEQFF.